This T cell receptor beta chain was sequenced in a study of OX40 agonist ivuxolimab in advanced cancers. As for the study in general: Recorded diagnoses for dose-escalation patients were hepatocellular carcinoma, melanoma, renal cell or head and neck cancer. Of the participants, 40% to 50% had some prior anti-PD-1, anti-PD-L1 or anti-CTLA-4 therapy, which was allowed.

As for this clone: The antigen is undetermined.

Study-wide results and limits: The work left the antigen specificity of expanded peripheral T cells undetermined. On average, a greater number of expanded clones characterised CD8+ T cells relative to CD4+.

Data came from immunoSEQ multiplex PCR; TCRdb stores just in-frame clones and leaves some out. The table shows 43,000 or so clones, with 70% to 90% occurring only once. CDR1 GTSNPN and CDR2 SVGIG come from the germline V gene (reference sequence). Trimming pared 2 bases from V and 6 bases from J, leaving 14 bases between. CDR3 length: 15 amino acids. This specimen consisted of CD4+ or CD8+ T cells sorted from blood, obtained in a trial of the OX40 agonist ivuxolimab. The rearrangement joins TRBV30 to TRBJ1-6, with D tentatively TRBD1 (5 bases). This TCR was recovered from an adult with an advanced solid tumor such as melanoma, head and neck, liver or kidney cancer. The CDR3 loop is CAWSLPGTVNSPLHF. The CDR3 DNA sequence: TGTGCCTGGAGTTTACCCGGGACGGTTAATTCACCCCTCCACTTT.